This T cell receptor (beta chain) came from a study of vaccination and CD4 T cells after COVID-19 (dated by TCRdb to the early 2020s). Regarding the complete study: SARS-CoV-2 positivity had been established in the convalescent patients by nasal swab PCR, and mild disease was recorded in several of these patients and severe disease in one. The convalescent cohort included six males and four females, with two Hispanic individuals, seven Caucasians, two Asians and one multiracial person. Each participant got two doses of either the Pfizer-BioNTech BNT162b2 vaccine (n=8) or the Moderna mRNA-1273 vaccine (n=2). Post-COVID blood samples from convalescent patients were collected a median of approximately 93 days after diagnosis, with a range of roughly 30 to 170 days. Post-vaccine blood samples were collected a median of about 11 weeks after the second vaccine dose, ranging from about 13 to 250 days. Overlapping spike peptide pools from SARS-CoV-2 and from the common cold coronaviruses HCoV-NL63, HCoV-OC43 and HCoV-229E were used as culture stimuli. Control cultures received a CEFX viral epitope pool as the positive control, an HIV-1 Nef peptide pool as the negative control, or no peptide. In 10 COVID-19 convalescent patients and 4 infection-naive healthy vaccine recipients, the spike-specific CD4+ TCR repertoire before mRNA vaccination was compared with the repertoire after mRNA vaccination.

The paper as a whole reports these results and caveats: The study included relatively few convalescent patients and did not analyze early timepoints after natural infection. Among convalescent patients, a median roughly 90% of the SARS-CoV-2-reactive clones seen after vaccination appeared only after vaccination, which suggests priming specific to the vaccine. The median number of SARS-CoV-2-reactive clonotypes rose from 20 to 25 after infection to 38 after vaccination, but the change was not significant. Nearly all vaccine-specific clones in convalescent patients (304 of 307) were mono-reactive for SARS-CoV-2 spike rather than cross-reactive with common cold coronaviruses.

As to this clonotype: Which antigen it targets is not known. No base qualities exist here, and no much larger clone lies one base off it.

The library was prepared using PCR. DNA from cultured CD4+ T cells underwent TCR sequencing with the Oncomine TCR Beta short-read assay at the Johns Hopkins FTIC core. Genomic DNA was extracted from the cultured CD4+ T cells with the QIAamp micro DNA kit. Oncomine TCR Beta libraries from cultured CD4+ T cells were pooled using unique dual indexes and sequenced on an Illumina iSeq 100. The study's own analysis went as follows. Non-productive sequences were removed, and CDR3s not starting with C, not ending with F or W, or shorter than 7 amino acids were discarded. The MANAFEST web application identified antigen-specific clonotypes by comparing peptide-stimulated wells against reference wells and other culture wells. For a clone to be called positive, the clone needed an FDR below 0.05, an odds ratio above 5, and a productive frequency above 0.1% in at least two of three replicate wells. Clonotypes that were significantly expanded in both SARS-CoV-2 spike wells and at least one common cold coronavirus spike condition were defined as cross-reactive. Levenshtein distances (stringdist) and unrooted phylogenetic trees (ape) in R version 3.6.1 were used to assess CDR3 homology. TCRdb ran its own pipeline on the public reads, namely fastp trimming at Q25 and MiXCR clone calling, and kept in-frame beta chains. Rows with one shared CDR3 protein collapse into an entry with the most common genes and DNA. The V and J calls follow TCRdb's processing rather than the paper's. Recorded for this sample are about 14,000 distinct CDR3 sequences; about 60% of them occurred a single time. The ten largest clones capture around 15% of the sample.

The germline V gene provides CDR1 MGHDK and CDR2 SYGVNS. From the cysteine up to the phenylalanine, the CDR3 has a length of 16 residues. CDR3 DNA only is kept here, 48 bases in frame from base 1. Here V drops 5 bases and J drops 0 bases, and the junction holds 7 bases not matched to any gene. The treatment or condition label on this specimen signifies: roughly nine-day PBMC culture with coronavirus spike peptide pools or control peptides (ViraFEST assay). To expand antigen-specific T cells with peptide pools and then pick out the expanded clonotypes through TCR sequencing, the study relied on the ViraFEST assay. The convalescent patients' positive SARS-CoV-2 PCR tests fell between March and December 2020, which was before the Alpha, Beta and Delta variants emerged in the United States. Each well held around 2 million PBMCs cultured in IMDM containing approximately 5.3% human AB serum and roughly 9.7 IU/ml IL-2, with about 10 ug/ml peptide pools added. On days 3 and 7, half of the culture medium was replaced with fresh IL-2-containing medium. Once the cells had been in culture for approximately 10 days, the EasySep CD4+ T cell isolation kit was used to isolate CD4+ T cells by negative selection. Ficoll-Paque Plus gradient centrifugation was used to isolate PBMCs from whole blood, and the isolated PBMCs were then either used fresh or cryopreserved at -140C. Triplicate wells were generally used for each culture condition.

Sequenced input: CD4+ T cells from blood, cultured in vitro. This sequence was found in a human donor who had recovered from COVID-19. The V and J segments used are TRBV25-1 and TRBJ2-3; the junction holds 8 bases that match TRBD2. DNA sequence: TGTGCCAGCAGTACTAAAGCGGGAGCTAGCACAGATACGCAGTATTTT. Translation gives CASSTKAGASTDTQYF.